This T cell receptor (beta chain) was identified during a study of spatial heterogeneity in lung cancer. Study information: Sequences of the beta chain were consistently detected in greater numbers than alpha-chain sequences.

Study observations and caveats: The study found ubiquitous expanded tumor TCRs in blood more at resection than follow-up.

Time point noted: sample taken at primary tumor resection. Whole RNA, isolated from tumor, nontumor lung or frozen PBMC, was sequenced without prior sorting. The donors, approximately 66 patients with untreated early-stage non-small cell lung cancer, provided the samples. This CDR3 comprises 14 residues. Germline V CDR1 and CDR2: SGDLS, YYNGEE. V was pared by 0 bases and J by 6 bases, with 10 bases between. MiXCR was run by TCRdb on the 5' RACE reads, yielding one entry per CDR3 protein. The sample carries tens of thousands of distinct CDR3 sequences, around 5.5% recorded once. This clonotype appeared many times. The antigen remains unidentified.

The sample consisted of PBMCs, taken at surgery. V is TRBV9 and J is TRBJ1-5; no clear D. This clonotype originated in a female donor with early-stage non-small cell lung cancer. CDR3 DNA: TGTGCCAGCAGCGTAGATTTCGGGAGTCAGCCCCAGCATTTT. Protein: CASSVDFGSQPQHF.